Shown below are 7 T cell receptor beta chains from a single sample sequenced in a study of blood T cell repertoires in COVID-19. Assay: immunoSEQ multiplex PCR; the TCRdb copy retains only in-frame clones and omits some. This table holds 500,000 or so clones, about 85% found once. The sequenced sample was PBMCs or T cells enriched from blood (not recorded which). These TCRs come from a woman between 18 and 29 years old who had recovered from COVID-19.

This clone was recorded once. The chain carries TRBV11-2 and TRBJ2-5, with D possibly TRBD1 on 5 matching bases. The V gene lost 4 bases and the J gene lost 1 base, with 7 bases spanning the gap. The CDR3 consists of 13 residues. Germline CDR1 reads SGHAT; CDR2 reads FQNNGV. CDR3 loop: CASSYTGQETQYF. The CDR3 region has the DNA TGTGCCAGCAGCTACACAGGCCAAGAGACCCAGTACTTC.

The rearrangement links TRBV10-1 to TRBJ1-3; 7 nucleotides line up with TRBD1. The junction had 5 bases not matched to a gene; V was cut back by 4 bases and J by 2 bases. The germline V gene has CDR1 WNHNN and CDR2 SYGVQD (reference sequence). The CDR3 is 15 residues long. The chain's CDR3 is CASSAPGGPGNTIYF. In DNA, the CDR3 is TGCGCCAGCAGTGCCCCAGGGGGGCCTGGAAACACCATATATTTT.

The chain combines TRBV18 with TRBJ1-2; 8 bases agree with TRBD1. Germline CDR1 reads KGHSH; CDR2 reads LQKENI. There are 14 residues in the CDR3. V shed 2 bases, J shed 6 bases, and the junction held 5 bases outside the gene matches. CDR3: CASSPSTGENGYTF. The DNA for the CDR3 is TGTGCCAGCTCACCATCGACAGGGGAGAATGGCTACACCTTC.

The rearrangement joins TRBV6-5 to TRBJ2-7; D might be TRBD1 (5 bases). The V gene's germline CDR1 is MNHEY and CDR2 SVGAGI. Trimming removed 7 bases at V and 2 bases at J, with 15 bases between. The CDR3 has 14 residues. The CDR3 protein is CASKIVGAAYEQYF. The CDR3 nucleotides are TGTGCCAGCAAAATTGTAGGGGCTGCCTACGAGCAGTACTTC.

The chain couples TRBV4-1 to TRBJ2-3, with 14 bases that match TRBD2. The CDR3 is 18 amino acids. With V trimmed by 4 bases and J by 2 bases, 8 bases remained unmatched. Germline V gene lookup returns CDR1 MGHRA and CDR2 YSYEKL. The CDR3 loop is CASSPFPGLAGVTDTQYF. For the CDR3, the DNA is TGCGCCAGCAGCCCTTTTCCGGGACTAGCGGGGGTCACAGATACGCAGTATTTT.

The V gene is TRBV10-3, the J gene TRBJ2-3, with 9 bases identical to TRBD2. Germline V gene data show CDR1 as ENHRY and CDR2 as SYGVKD. The CDR3 consists of 15 residues. The V segment lost 10 bases and the J segment 5 bases; nucleotides outside the gene matches: 13. This CDR3 reads CATTDLAGVKDTQYF. As DNA, the CDR3 is TGTGCCACCACCGACTTAGCGGGGGTGAAAGATACGCAGTATTTT.

DNA of the CDR3: TGTGCCAGCAGCCTTGATCAGGATGGGAACACTGAAGCTTTCTTT. Its translation is CASSLDQDGNTEAFF. V usage is TRBV4-2 and J usage is TRBJ1-1, with D unresolved. The CDR3 runs 15 residues. The V and J ends lost 4 bases and 1 base respectively, with 13 bases between them. Germline values: CDR1 LGHNA, CDR2 YNFKEQ.